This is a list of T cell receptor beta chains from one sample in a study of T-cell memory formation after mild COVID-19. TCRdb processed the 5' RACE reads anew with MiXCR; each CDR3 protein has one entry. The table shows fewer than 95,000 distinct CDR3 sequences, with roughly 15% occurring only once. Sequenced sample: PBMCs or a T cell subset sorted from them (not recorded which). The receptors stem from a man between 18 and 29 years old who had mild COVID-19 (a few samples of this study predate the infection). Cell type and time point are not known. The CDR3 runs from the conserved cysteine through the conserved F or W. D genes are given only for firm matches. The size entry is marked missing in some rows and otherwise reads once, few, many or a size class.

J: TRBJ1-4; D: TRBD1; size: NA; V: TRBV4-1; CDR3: CASSRTGGSNEKLFF; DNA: TGCGCCAGCAGCCGAACAGGGGGATCTAATGAAAAACTGTTTTTT
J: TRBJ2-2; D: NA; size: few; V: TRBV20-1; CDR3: CSAREKLRVDGELFF; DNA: TGCAGTGCTAGAGAGAAACTCCGGGTGGACGGGGAGCTGTTTTTT
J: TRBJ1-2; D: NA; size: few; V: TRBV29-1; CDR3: CSVLPAGGNYGYTF; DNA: TGCAGCGTTCTCCCGGCCGGGGGTAACTATGGCTACACCTTC
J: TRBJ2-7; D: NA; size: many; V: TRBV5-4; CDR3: CASSLEHASEQYF; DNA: TGTGCCAGCAGCTTGGAACACGCGAGCGAGCAGTACTTC
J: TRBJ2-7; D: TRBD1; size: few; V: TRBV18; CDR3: CVSSPSDRGLAYEQYF; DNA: TGTGTCAGCTCACCATCGGACAGGGGGTTGGCATACGAGCAGTACTTC
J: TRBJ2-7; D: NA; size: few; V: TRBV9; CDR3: CASSVSQWTYEQYF; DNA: TGTGCCAGCAGCGTATCGCAGTGGACATACGAGCAGTACTTC
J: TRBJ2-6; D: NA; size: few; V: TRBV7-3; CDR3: CASSPGLRSGANVLTF; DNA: TGTGCCAGCAGCCCAGGACTCCGATCTGGGGCCAACGTCCTGACTTTC
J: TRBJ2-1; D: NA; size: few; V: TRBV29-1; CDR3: CSVENSYNEQFF; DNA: TGCAGCGTTGAAAACAGCTACAATGAGCAGTTCTTC
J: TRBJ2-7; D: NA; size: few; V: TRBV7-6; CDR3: CASSSTDPGDEQYF; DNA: TGTGCCAGCAGCTCGACGGACCCCGGGGACGAGCAGTACTTC
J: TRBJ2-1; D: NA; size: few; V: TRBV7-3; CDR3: CASSPAGSSYNEQFF; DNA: TGTGCCAGCAGCCCCGCGGGGAGCTCCTACAATGAGCAGTTCTTC
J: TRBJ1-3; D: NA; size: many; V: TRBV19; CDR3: CASSVGSGNTIYF; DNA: TGTGCCAGTAGCGTTGGCTCTGGAAACACCATATATTTT
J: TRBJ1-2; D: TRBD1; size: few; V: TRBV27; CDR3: CAASSTGTGANYGYTF; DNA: TGTGCCGCCAGCAGTACGGGGACAGGGGCTAACTATGGCTACACCTTC
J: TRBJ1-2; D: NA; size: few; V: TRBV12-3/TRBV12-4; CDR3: CASRPLERRQGYTF; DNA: TGTGCCAGCAGGCCCTTAGAAAGGCGCCAGGGCTACACCTTC
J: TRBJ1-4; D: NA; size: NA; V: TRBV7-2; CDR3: CASQTATNEKLFF; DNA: TGTGCCAGCCAGACAGCAACTAATGAAAAACTGTTTTTT
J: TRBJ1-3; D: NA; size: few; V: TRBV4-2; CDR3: CASSQDLSVSGNTIYF; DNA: TGTGCCAGCAGCCAAGATTTATCAGTCTCTGGAAACACCATATATTTT
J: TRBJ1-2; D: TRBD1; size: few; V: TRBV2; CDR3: CANSTGDNYGYTF; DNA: TGTGCCAACTCGACAGGGGACAACTATGGCTACACCTTC
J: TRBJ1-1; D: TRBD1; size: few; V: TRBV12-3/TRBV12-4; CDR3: CASTADRVNTEAFF; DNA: TGTGCCAGCACCGCGGACAGGGTGAACACTGAAGCTTTCTTT
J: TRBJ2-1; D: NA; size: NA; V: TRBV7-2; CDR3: CASRDPLNEQFF; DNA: TGTGCCAGCAGGGACCCCCTAAATGAGCAGTTCTTC
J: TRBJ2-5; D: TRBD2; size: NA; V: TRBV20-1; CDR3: CSARDSGGEETQYF; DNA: TGCAGTGCTAGAGATAGCGGGGGGGAAGAGACCCAGTACTTC
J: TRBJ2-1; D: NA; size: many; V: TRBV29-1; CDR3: CSGGIPGNEQFF; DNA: TGCAGCGGGGGGATTCCAGGCAATGAGCAGTTCTTC
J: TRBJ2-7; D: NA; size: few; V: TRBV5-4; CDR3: CASSQTGFEQYF; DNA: TGTGCCAGCAGCCAAACAGGGTTCGAGCAGTACTTC
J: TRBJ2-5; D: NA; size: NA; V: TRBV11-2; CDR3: CASSLTPLDWGEVTQYF; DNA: TGTGCCAGCAGCTTAACGCCGCTGGACTGGGGGGAAGTGACCCAGTACTTC
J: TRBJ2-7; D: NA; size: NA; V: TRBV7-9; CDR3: CASSAGRHEQYF; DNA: TGTGCCAGCAGCGCTGGTCGCCACGAGCAGTACTTC
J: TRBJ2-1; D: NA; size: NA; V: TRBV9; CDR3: CASSVGGGTYNEQFF; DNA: TGTGCCAGCAGCGTAGGGGGGGGCACCTACAATGAGCAGTTCTTC
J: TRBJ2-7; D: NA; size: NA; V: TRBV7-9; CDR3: CASSLPGASYEQYF; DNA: TGTGCCAGCAGCTTACCCGGGGCCTCCTACGAGCAGTACTTC
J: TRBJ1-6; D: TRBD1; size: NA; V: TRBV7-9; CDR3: CASSSLRTGNSPLHF; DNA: TGTGCCAGCAGCTCCCTTCGGACAGGGAACTCACCCCTCCACTTT
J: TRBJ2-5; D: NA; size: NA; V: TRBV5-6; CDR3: CASSQTWRSETQYF; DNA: TGTGCCAGCAGCCAAACGTGGAGGTCGGAGACCCAGTACTTC
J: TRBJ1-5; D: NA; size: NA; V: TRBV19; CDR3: CASSPGTRNQPQHF; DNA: TGTGCCAGTAGTCCAGGGACACGCAATCAGCCCCAGCATTTT
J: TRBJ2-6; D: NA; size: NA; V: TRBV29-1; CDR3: CSVDTGTGGANVLTF; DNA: TGCAGCGTGGACACGGGAACGGGTGGGGCCAACGTCCTGACTTTC